This T cell receptor beta chain comes out of a study of shared clonotypes between healthy human individuals. V trimming: 8 bases; J trimming: 2 bases; junction bases outside the gene matches: 13. CDR1 is SNHLY and CDR2 is FYNNEI in the germline V gene. The CDR3 spans 16 residues. In the authors' methods: ImmunoSEQ junction-only sequences lacked quality scores, so their filtering differed. Clones were read by immunoSEQ multiplex PCR, and TCRdb kept only the in-frame ones, dropping some. V, J and clone size were drawn from that table, and D and trimming were deduced from the DNA. The sample holds approximately 640,000 clones, around 91% seen once. This clone was detected once.

V gene TRBV2 combines with J gene TRBJ1-1; 8 bases agree with TRBD1. This clonotype originated in a man between 18 and 35 years old in good health. Some clones in this sample may be carry-over from other donors' samples. The source material was memory CD8+ T cells from PBMCs. Subset of the sample: CD45RO+ cells pooled with CCR7-negative TemRA cells. The CDR3 region has the DNA TGTGCCAGCGACGATATGAACAGGGGGTCTAACACTGAAGCTTTCTTT. Translated: CASDDMNRGSNTEAFF. Full variable domain (missing parts from reference TRBV2 and TRBJ1-1): EPEVTQTPSHQVTQMGQEVILRCVPISNHLYFYWYRQILGQKVEFLVSFYNNEISEKSEIFDDQFSVERPDGSNFTLKIRSTKLEDSAMYFCASDDMNRGSNTEAFFGQGTRLTVV.